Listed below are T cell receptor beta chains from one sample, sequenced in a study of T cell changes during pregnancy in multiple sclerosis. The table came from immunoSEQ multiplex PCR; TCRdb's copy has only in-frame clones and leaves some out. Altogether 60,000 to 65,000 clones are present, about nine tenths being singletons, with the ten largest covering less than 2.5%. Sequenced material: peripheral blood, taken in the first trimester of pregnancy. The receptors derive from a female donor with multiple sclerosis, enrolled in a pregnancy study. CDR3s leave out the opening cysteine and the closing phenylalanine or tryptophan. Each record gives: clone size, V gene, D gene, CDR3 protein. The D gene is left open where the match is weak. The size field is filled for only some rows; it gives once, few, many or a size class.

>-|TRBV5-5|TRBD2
ASTGLAAYNEQF
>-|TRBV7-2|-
ASSLEGLVGVLNEQF
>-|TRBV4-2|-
ASSQVRADTQY
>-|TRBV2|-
ASSERRTDNSNQPQH
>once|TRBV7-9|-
ASSNGIYEQY
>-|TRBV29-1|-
SVGGSSNQPQH
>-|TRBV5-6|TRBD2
ASSLSWTSTNEQF
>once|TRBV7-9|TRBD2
ASSLGLAANGEQF
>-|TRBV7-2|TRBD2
ASSSRPSGSTGELF
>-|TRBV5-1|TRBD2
ASSSTSGSITGELF
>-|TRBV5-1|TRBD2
ASSWTSGSRNEQF
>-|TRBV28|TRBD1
ASREDRVLSEQF
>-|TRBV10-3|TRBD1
AISDDRGLSYEQY
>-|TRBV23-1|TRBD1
ASSQTTPGTGGETQY
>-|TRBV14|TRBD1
ASSQEGGDRVRYGYT
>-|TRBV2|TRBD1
ASRLPKQGATGANVLT
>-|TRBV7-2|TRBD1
ASSLVRTGGNIQY
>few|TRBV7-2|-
ASSRRRGTEAF
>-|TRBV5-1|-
ASSLEPSFTMNTEAF
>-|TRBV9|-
ASSVGGTGAEQY
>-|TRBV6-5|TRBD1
ASSPGQGNGYT
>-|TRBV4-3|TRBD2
ASSQEGPQPGLAGVGETQY
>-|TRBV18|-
ASSQQQETQY
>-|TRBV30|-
ACDSSGANVLT
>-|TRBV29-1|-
SVANSGELF
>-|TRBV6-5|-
ASRKDRSIYGYT
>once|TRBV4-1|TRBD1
ASSQETGTPNQPQH
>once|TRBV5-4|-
ASSWGHRNEQY
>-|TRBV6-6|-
ASSYGGARGANVLT
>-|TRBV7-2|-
ASSHPRAGVTGELF
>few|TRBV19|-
ASSISGFGNQPQH
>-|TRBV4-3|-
ASSQTTGIYEQY
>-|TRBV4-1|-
ASSQDGGMRKPQH